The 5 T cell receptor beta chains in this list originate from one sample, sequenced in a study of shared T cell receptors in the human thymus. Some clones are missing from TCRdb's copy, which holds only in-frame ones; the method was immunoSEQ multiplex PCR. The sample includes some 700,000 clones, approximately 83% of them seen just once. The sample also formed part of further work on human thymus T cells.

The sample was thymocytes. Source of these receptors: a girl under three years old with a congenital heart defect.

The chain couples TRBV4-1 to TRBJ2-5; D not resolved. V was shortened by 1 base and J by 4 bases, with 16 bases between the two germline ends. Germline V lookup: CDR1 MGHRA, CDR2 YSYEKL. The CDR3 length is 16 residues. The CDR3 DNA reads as TGCGCCAGCAGCCAAGTTCCCCGATGCGCCCCAGAGACCCAGTACTTC. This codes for CASSQVPRCAPETQYF.

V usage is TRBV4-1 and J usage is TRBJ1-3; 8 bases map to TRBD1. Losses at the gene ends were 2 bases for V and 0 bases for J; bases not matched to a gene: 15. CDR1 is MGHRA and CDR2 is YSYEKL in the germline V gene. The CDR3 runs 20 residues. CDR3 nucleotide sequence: TGCGCCAGCAGCCAACCCACCGGGACAGGAAGTGGTCCCTCTGGAAACACCATATATTTT. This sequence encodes CASSQPTGTGSGPSGNTIYF.

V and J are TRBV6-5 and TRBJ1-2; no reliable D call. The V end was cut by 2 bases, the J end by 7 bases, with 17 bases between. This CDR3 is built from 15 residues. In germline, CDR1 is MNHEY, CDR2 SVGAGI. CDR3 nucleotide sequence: TGTGCCAGCAGTTACGGAGGGAGCGGAATTGGTGGCTACACCTTC. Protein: CASSYGGSGIGGYTF.

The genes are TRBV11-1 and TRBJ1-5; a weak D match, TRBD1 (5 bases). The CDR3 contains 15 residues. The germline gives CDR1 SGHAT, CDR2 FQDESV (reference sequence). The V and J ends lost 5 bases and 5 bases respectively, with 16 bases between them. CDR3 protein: CASSLGPRDHQPQHF. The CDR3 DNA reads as TGTGCCAGCAGCCTTGGACCGCGGGACCATCAGCCCCAGCATTTT.

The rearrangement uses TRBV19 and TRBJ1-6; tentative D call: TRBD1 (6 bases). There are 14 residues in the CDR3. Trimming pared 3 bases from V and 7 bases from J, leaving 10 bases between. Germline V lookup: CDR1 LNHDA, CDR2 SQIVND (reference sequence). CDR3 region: CASSIDRSNSPLHF. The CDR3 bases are TGTGCCAGTAGTATTGACAGGAGCAATTCACCCCTCCACTTT.